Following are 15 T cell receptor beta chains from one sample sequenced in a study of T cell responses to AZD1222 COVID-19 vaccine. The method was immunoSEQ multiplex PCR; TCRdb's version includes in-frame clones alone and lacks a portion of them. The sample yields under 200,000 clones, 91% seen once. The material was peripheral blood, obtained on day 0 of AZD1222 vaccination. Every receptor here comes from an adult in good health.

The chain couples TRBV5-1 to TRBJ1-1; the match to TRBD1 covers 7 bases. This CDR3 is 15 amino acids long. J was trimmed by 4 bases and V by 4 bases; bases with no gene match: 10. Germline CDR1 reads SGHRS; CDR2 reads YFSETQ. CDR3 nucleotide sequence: TGCGCCAGCAGCCTAAACAGGGGCGGTTTCACTGAAGCTTTCTTT. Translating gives CASSLNRGGFTEAFF.

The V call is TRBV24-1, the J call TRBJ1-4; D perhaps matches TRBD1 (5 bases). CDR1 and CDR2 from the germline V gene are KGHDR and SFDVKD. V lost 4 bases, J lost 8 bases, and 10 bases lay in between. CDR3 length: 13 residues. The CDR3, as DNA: TGTGCCACCAGTGACCCGACAGAGGAAAAACTGTTTTTT. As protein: CATSDPTEEKLFF.

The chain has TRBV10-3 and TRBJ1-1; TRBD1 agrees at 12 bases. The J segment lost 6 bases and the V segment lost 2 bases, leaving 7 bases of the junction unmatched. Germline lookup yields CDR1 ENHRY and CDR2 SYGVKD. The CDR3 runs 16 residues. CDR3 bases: TGTGCCATCAGTGAGCCGGGACAGGGGGCGATCGCTGAAGCTTTCTTT. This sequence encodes CAISEPGQGAIAEAFF.

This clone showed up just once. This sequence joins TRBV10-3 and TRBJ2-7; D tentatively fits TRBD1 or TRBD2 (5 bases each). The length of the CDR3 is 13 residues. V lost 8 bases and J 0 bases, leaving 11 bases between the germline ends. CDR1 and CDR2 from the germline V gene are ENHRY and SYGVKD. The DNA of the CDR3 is TGTGCCATCCGGGGCGACAGCTCCTACGAGCAGTACTTC. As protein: CAIRGDSSYEQYF.

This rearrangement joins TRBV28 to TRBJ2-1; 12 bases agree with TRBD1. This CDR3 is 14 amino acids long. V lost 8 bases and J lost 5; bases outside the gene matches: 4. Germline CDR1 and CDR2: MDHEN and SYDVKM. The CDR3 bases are TGTGCCAGCCGGGACAGGGGGCGCGACAATGAGCAGTTCTTC. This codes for CASRDRGRDNEQFF.

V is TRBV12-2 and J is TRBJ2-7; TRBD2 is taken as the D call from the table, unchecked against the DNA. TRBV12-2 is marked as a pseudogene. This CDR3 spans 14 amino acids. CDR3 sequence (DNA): TGTGCAAGTCGCTTCCCGCGGCTGGCGAGCGAGCAGTACTTC. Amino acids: CASRFPRLASEQYF.

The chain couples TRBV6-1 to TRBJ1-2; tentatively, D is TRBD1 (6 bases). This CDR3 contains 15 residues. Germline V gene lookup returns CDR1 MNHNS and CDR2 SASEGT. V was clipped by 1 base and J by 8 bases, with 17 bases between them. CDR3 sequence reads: CASSEVRGALSGYTF. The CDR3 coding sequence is TGTGCCAGCAGTGAAGTGAGGGGGGCGTTGTCGGGCTACACCTTC.

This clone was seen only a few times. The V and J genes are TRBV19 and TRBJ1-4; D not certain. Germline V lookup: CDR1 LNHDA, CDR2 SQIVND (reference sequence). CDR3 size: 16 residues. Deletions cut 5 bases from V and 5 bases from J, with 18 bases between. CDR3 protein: CASSPYGGRRNEKLFF. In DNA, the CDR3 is TGTGCCAGTAGTCCCTACGGCGGGAGGCGAAATGAAAAACTGTTTTTT.

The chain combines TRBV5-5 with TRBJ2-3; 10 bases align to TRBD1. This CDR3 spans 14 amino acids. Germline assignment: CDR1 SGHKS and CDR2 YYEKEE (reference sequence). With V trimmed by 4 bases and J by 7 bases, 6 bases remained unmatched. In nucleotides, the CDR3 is TGTGCCAGCAGCCACGGGACAGGGGTGTATACGCAGTATTTT. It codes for CASSHGTGVYTQYF.

CDR3 bases: TGCAGTGCTAGTACGGGGGGACCCAACACCGGGGAGCTGTTTTTT. Protein product: CSASTGGPNTGELFF. The chain couples TRBV20-1 to TRBJ2-2; 7 bases line up with TRBD2. The CDR3 is 15 residues long. Trimming cost V 3 bases and J 2 bases; bases outside gene matches: 6. Germline-derived CDR1 and CDR2 are DFQATT and SNEGSKA (reference sequence).

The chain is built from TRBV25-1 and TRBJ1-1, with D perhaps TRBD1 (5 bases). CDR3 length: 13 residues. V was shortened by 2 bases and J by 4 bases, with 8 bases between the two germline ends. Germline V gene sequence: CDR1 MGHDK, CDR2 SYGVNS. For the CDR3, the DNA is TGTGCCAGCAGTGAAACAGGTGGCACTGAAGCTTTCTTT. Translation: CASSETGGTEAFF.

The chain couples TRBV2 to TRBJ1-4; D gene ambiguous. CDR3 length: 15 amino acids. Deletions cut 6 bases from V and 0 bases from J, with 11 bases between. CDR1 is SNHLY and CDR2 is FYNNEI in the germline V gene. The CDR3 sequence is CASRRTTATNEKLFF. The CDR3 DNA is TGTGCCAGCAGGAGGACGACGGCAACTAATGAAAAACTGTTTTTT.

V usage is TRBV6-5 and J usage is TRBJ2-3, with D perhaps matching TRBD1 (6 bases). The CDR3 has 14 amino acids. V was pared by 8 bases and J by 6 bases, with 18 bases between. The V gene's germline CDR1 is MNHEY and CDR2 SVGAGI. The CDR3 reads CASSPGHPSDTQYF. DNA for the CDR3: TGTGCCAGCTCTCCGGGACACCCGTCCGATACGCAGTATTTT.

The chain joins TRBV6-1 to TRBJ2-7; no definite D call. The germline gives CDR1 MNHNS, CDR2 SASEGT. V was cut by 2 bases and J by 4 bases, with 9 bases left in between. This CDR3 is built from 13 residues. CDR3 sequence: CASSELQPYEQYF. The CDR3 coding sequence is TGTGCCAGCAGTGAACTCCAGCCTTACGAGCAGTACTTC.

In DNA, the CDR3 is TGTGCCAGCATGAAACAGGGAATGGAAAAGCCCCAGCATTTT. Translated: CASMKQGMEKPQHF. This chain connects TRBV28 to TRBJ1-5; TRBD1 might be the D (6 bases). Trimming shortened V by 7 bases and J by 8 bases, and 18 bases separated the two germline ends. This CDR3 has 14 amino acids. Germline V lookup: CDR1 MDHEN, CDR2 SYDVKM. The full variable domain, with the rest looked up from reference TRBV28 and TRBJ1-5, is DVKVTQSSRYLVKRTGEKVFLECVQDMDHENMFWYRQDPGLGLRLIYFSYDVKMKEKGDIPEGYSVSREKKERFSLILESASTNQTSMYLCASMKQGMEKPQHFGDGTRLSIL.